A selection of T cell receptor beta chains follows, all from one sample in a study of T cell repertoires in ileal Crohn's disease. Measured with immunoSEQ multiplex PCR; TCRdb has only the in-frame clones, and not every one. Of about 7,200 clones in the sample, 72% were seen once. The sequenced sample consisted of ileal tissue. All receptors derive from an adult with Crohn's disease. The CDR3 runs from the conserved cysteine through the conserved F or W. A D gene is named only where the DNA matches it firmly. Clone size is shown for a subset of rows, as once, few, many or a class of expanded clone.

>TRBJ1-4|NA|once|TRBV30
TGTGCCTGGAGCGTTGACCTGGAGGGGGAAAAACTGTTTTTT
CAWSVDLEGEKLFF
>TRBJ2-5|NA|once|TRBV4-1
TGCGCCAGCAGCCAAGGGGGGCCCGAAGAGACCCAGTACTTC
CASSQGGPEETQYF
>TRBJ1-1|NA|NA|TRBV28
TGTGCCAGCAGCCTCCTGAACACTGAAGCTTTCTTT
CASSLLNTEAFF
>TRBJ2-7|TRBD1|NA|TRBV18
TGTGCCAGCTCCTACGGGACAGGGGCATCCGAGCAGTACTTC
CASSYGTGASEQYF
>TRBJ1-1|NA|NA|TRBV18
TGTGCCAGCTCACCAGCAGGGGCTGAAGCTTTCTTT
CASSPAGAEAFF
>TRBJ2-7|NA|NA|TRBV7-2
TGTGCCAGCAGCCCAGGACAGACCTACTACGAGCAGTACTTC
CASSPGQTYYEQYF
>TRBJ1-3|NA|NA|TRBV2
TGTGCCAGCAGTGACTGGGGCTCAGGAAACACCATATATTTT
CASSDWGSGNTIYF
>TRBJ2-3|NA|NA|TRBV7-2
TGTGCCAGCAGCTTAGACAGGGTGGGCACAGATACGCAGTATTTT
CASSLDRVGTDTQYF
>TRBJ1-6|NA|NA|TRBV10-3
TGTGCCATCAGTCCCCGGGGCGGGGGGGATTCACCCCTCCACTTT
CAISPRGGGDSPLHF
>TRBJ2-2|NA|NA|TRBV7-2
TGTGCCAGCAGCTTAGGAGCCCTAAACGTCGGGGAGCTGTTTTTT
CASSLGALNVGELFF
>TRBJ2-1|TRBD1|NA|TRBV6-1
TGTGCCAGCGGGGGACAGGGGGTGAATGAGCAGTTCTTC
CASGGQGVNEQFF
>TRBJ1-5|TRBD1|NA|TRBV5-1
TGCGCCAGCAGCCCCCGGGGACAGGGTACAGGGCCCCAGCATTTT
CASSPRGQGTGPQHF
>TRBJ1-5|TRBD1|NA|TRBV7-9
TGTGCCAGCAGCCCCGACAGGGGGTATAGCAATCAGCCCCAGCATTTT
CASSPDRGYSNQPQHF
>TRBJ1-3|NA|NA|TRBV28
TGTGCCAGCAGCCCGCGGACTGGAAACACCATATATTTT
CASSPRTGNTIYF
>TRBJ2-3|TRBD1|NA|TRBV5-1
TGCGCCAGCAGCAGGGACAGGTCGACAGATACGCAGTATTTT
CASSRDRSTDTQYF
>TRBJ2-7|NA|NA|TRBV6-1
TGTGCCAGCAGTGAAAATATCGAGCAGTACTTC
CASSENIEQYF
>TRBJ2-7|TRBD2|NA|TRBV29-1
TGCAGCGTGTCCGGACTAGCGGGAGGTGAGCAGTACTTC
CSVSGLAGGEQYF
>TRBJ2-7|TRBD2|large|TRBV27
TGTGCCAGCAGACCTAGCGGGAGGAACGAGCAGTACTTC
CASRPSGRNEQYF
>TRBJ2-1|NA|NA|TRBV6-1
TGTGCCAGCAGTGAACAGGGGTGGGGACATGAGCAGTTCTTC
CASSEQGWGHEQFF
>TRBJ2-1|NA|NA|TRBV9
TGTGCCAGCAGCGTAGGTGGAGGGTTGAATGAGCAGTTCTTC
CASSVGGGLNEQFF
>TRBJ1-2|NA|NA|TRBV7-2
TGTGCCAGCAGCTTAGGAGGAGGTGGCTACACCTTC
CASSLGGGGYTF
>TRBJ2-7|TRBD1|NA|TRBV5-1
TGCGCCAGCACCCCACAGGGGGCCTACGAGCAGTACTTC
CASTPQGAYEQYF
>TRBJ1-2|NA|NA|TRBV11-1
TGTGCCAGCGCTCCCGGGCAGGGGACCTATGGCTACACCTTC
CASAPGQGTYGYTF
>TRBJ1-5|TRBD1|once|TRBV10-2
TGCGCCACCAGGGGGTCGGGATCCAATCAGCCCCAGCATTTT
CATRGSGSNQPQHF
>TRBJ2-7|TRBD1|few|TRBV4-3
TGCGCCAGCAGCCAAGATTCGACAGGGGGGACCTACGAGCAGTACTTC
CASSQDSTGGTYEQYF
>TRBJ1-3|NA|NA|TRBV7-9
TGTGTCCCACATCTCTCTGGAAACACCATATATTTT
CVPHLSGNTIYF
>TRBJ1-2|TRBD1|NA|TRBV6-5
TGTGCCAGCCGACGCGGACAGGCGGCTAACTATGGCTACACCTTC
CASRRGQAANYGYTF
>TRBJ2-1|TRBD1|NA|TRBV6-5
TGTGCCAGCAGTTACGCCGGGACAGGGAAGGGGAATGAGCAGTTCTTC
CASSYAGTGKGNEQFF
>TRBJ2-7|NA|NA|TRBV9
TGTGCCAGCAGCGCCATCCCTACTGAGGAGCAGTACTTC
CASSAIPTEEQYF
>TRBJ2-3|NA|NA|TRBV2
TGTGCCAGCAGTGATCTGGCTAGCTTCACAGATACGCAGTATTTT
CASSDLASFTDTQYF